Listed below are T cell receptor beta chains from one sample, sequenced in a study of Ad26.COV2.S vaccination and SARS-CoV-2 variants. The table came from immunoSEQ multiplex PCR; TCRdb's copy has only in-frame clones and leaves some out. The sample consists of 350,000 to 500,000 clones, about nine tenths of them appearing once. The sequencing here drew on peripheral blood, taken in a trial of Ad26.COV2.S vaccine versus placebo. These receptors originate from a person aged 18 to 59 who received the Ad26.COV2.S COVID-19 vaccine or a placebo. CDR3s include the opening cysteine and the closing phenylalanine or tryptophan. The D gene is left open where the match is weak. Size is omitted from some rows. Given values are once, few, many or a class for expanded clones.

. . TRBJ2-4 TRBV4-3 CASSQTGAKNIQYF TGCGCCAGCAGCCAGACAGGAGCCAAAAACATTCAGTACTTC
. few TRBJ1-6 TRBV6-5 CASSYSSQGRSPLHF TGTGCCAGCAGTTACTCTTCTCAGGGAAGATCACCCCTCCACTTT
TRBD1 . TRBJ2-3 TRBV6-6 CASSSGQGAVNTQYF TGTGCCAGCAGTTCCGGACAGGGGGCGGTAAATACGCAGTATTTT
TRBD1 . TRBJ1-2 TRBV7-2 CASSLPQGGNYGYTF TGTGCCAGCAGCTTACCGCAGGGGGGTAACTATGGCTACACCTTC
. . TRBJ2-2 TRBV2 CASTLMGSRTGELFF TGTGCCAGCACCCTGATGGGTTCGAGGACCGGGGAGCTGTTTTTT
. . TRBJ1-2 TRBV4-2 CASSQPGGDGREVYGYTF TGTGCCAGCAGCCAGCCCGGAGGGGACGGGCGTGAGGTCTATGGCTACACCTTC
. . TRBJ2-1 TRBV25-1 CASSESASSYNEQFF TGTGCCAGCAGTGAATCCGCTAGCTCCTACAATGAGCAGTTCTTC
. . TRBJ2-2 TRBV5-6 CASSLAGPGELFF TGTGCCAGCAGCTTGGCGGGGCCCGGGGAGCTGTTTTTT
. . TRBJ2-5 TRBV3-1/TRBV3-2 CASSGLARQETQYF TGTGCCAGCTCTGGGCTAGCGCGACAAGAGACCCAGTACTTC
. . TRBJ2-7 TRBV4-1 CASSQVGQIYEQYF TGCGCCAGCAGCCAAGTGGGCCAGATCTACGAGCAGTACTTC
TRBD1 few TRBJ2-7 TRBV19 CASSLDRGRYEQYF TGTGCCAGTAGCCTAGACAGGGGGCGATACGAGCAGTACTTC
TRBD2 . TRBJ2-3 TRBV6-6 CASSSGGGRGDTQYF TGTGCCAGCAGTTCGGGAGGGGGTAGAGGAGATACGCAGTATTTT
TRBD2 . TRBJ2-1 TRBV11-2 CASSSIRLAGVPYNEQFF TGTGCCAGCAGCTCTATTAGACTAGCGGGAGTACCCTACAATGAGCAGTTCTTC
TRBD2 . TRBJ2-3 TRBV7-2 CASSLGSGIGDTQYF TGTGCCAGCAGCTTAGGTAGCGGGATCGGGGATACGCAGTATTTT